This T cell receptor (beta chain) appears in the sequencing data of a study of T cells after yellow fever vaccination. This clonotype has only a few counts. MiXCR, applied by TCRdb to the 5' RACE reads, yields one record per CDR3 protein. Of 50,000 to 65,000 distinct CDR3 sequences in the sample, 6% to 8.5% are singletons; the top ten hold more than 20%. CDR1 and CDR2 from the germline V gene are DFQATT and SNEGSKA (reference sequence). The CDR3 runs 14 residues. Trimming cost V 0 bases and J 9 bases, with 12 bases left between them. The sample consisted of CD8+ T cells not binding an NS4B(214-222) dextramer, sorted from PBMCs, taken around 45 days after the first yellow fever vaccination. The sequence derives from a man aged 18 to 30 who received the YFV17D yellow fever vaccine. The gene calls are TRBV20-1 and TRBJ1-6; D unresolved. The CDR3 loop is CSARDPLAISPLHF. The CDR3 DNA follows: TGCAGTGCTAGAGATCCGCTTGCCATTTCACCCCTCCACTTT.